These 5 T cell receptor beta chains were all obtained from the same sample, sequenced in a study of cytomegalovirus exposure and HLA in healthy donors. The PCR ran on 60 Vbeta and 13 Jbeta primers. Measured with immunoSEQ multiplex PCR; TCRdb has only the in-frame clones, and not every one. The table lists some 160,000 clones, around 73% of them singletons. Specimen: PBMCs. The receptors were gathered from a man in his fifties or sixties in good health and CMV-seronegative.

The chain couples TRBV4-1 to TRBJ1-2; D uncertain. There are 14 residues in the CDR3. Per germline, CDR1 MGHRA and CDR2 YSYEKL. V was pared by 0 bases and J by 5 bases, with 10 bases between. The CDR3 nucleotides read TGCGCCAGCAGCCAAGATGCGGGGTTATATGGCTACACCTTC. This codes for CASSQDAGLYGYTF.

The chain joins TRBV13 to TRBJ2-1, with 8 positions matching TRBD2. In germline, CDR1 is PRHDT, CDR2 FYEKMQ (reference sequence). This CDR3 is 16 amino acids long. The J segment lost 0 bases and the V segment lost 5 bases, leaving 6 bases of the junction unmatched. The CDR3 region has the DNA TGTGCCAGCAGCCTACGGGGGGGGAGCTCCTACAATGAGCAGTTCTTC. The encoded protein is CASSLRGGSSYNEQFF.

V usage is TRBV30 and J usage is TRBJ2-7; 9 nucleotides agree with TRBD2. The CDR3 length is 13 residues. Germline CDR1 reads GTSNPN; CDR2 reads SVGIG (reference sequence). Germline trimming cut 5 bases from V and 5 bases from J; bases unmatched to any gene: 7. CDR3 coding DNA: TGTGCCTGGGATGGACTAGCGAGCGACGAGCAGTACTTC. Its translation is CAWDGLASDEQYF.

This clone was observed a few times. V usage is TRBV7-2 and J usage is TRBJ2-7; maybe TRBD2 (5 bases). The V gene's germline CDR1 is SGHTA and CDR2 FQGNSA. The germline V and J ends were trimmed by 5 bases and 6 bases, with 14 bases remaining between them. The CDR3 is 13 residues long. CDR3 sequence: CASSQFTSTEQYF. The CDR3, as DNA: TGTGCCAGCAGCCAGTTTACTAGTACCGAGCAGTACTTC. The full variable domain, with the rest looked up from reference TRBV7-2 and TRBJ2-7, is GAGVSQSPSNKVTEKGKDVELRCDPISGHTALYWYRQSLGQGLEFLIYFQGNSAPDKSGLPSDRFSAERTGGSVSTLTIQRTQQEDSAVYLCASSQFTSTEQYFGPGTRLTVT.

J is TRBJ2-1 and V is TRBV5-1; D is perhaps TRBD1 (6 bases). V lost 4 bases to trimming and J lost 7 bases, with 21 bases between them. The CDR3 has 16 residues. From germline, CDR1 is SGHRS and CDR2 YFSETQ. This chain's CDR3 is CASSRMGTLTINEQFF. The CDR3 DNA sequence: TGCGCCAGCAGCCGGATGGGGACACTGACGATAAATGAGCAGTTCTTC.